This TCR beta chain is from a study of T cells in Graves' hyperthyroidism and ophthalmopathy. The CDR3 consists of 14 residues. V gave up 5 bases and J gave up 1 base, with 9 bases separating them. Germline V gene sequence: CDR1 SEHNR, CDR2 FQNEAQ (reference sequence). Exclusions: uncontrolled infection, other autoimmune disease, pregnancy, lactation. Using roughly 9.4 ml of fresh peripheral blood, PBMCs were prepared. TCR beta CDR3 sequences were amplified from RNA transcripts. An initial round of RT-PCR targeting the TCR CDR3 relied on the HTBI primer set. TCRdb ran MiXCR on the multiplex PCR reads and lists one entry per CDR3 protein. The table has a few hundred thousand distinct CDR3 sequences, approximately 13% seen once. Broader study findings: A model built on 13 V-J features separated ophthalmopathy from stable hyperthyroidism. Most thyroid clonotypes that were expanded above 0.001 also turned up in blood.

This clonotype appeared a few times. As yet, its antigen is unknown. This clonotype was sampled from a woman in her thirties or forties with Graves' ophthalmopathy. V gene TRBV7-9 combines with J gene TRBJ2-1, with a tentative D call TRBD1 (5 bases). The source material was blood. The CDR3 loop reads CASSPTVSYNEQFF. As DNA, the CDR3 is TGTGCCAGCAGCCCGACAGTTTCCTACAATGAGCAGTTCTTC.